Included here is one T cell receptor (beta chain) sequence, with context. Its antigen is undetermined. The sample belongs to a study of blood T cells in healthy people across ages. Study conclusions and caveats: PBMCs that were unsorted prevented a conclusive naive versus antigen-experienced comparison.

A sample-barcoded 5' primer and a J-beta primer mix were used in a second PCR of about 7 to 12 cycles. TCRdb called the 5' RACE reads again in MiXCR, with one record for every CDR3 protein. The profile covers more than 650,000 distinct CDR3 sequences, with roughly 24% appearing a single time and around 3% taken by the ten largest. Caucasian, healthy and from Russia, the donors were aged between roughly 6 and 95. Germline CDR1 and CDR2: LGHNA and YNFKEQ. The CDR3 contains 16 residues. This same sample was also taken into another study, of T cells of mothers and their children. From that study: Five or six children and their three healthy Caucasian mothers were the donors. The study found slightly higher but non-significant overlap in related versus unrelated mother-child pairs.

The genes are TRBV4-2 and TRBJ2-5, with TRBD2 as a possible D gene (7 bases). The better agreement between TRBJ2-7 and the DNA end casts doubt on the J call. Material: blood. The TCR comes from a boy younger than 18 in good health. CDR3: CASSQDLGGPSYEQYF. CDR3 DNA sequence: TGTGCCAGCAGCCAAGATTTGGGGGGGCCCTCCTACGAGCAGTACTTC.